A selection of T cell receptor beta chains follows, all from one sample in a study of yellow fever vaccine responses in identical twins. MiXCR, applied by TCRdb to the RT-PCR reads, yields one record per CDR3 protein. The data hold fewer than 800 distinct CDR3 sequences, with 75% to 85% observed a single time. Source: T cells from blood (PBMCs), unsorted or a sorted subset (not recorded which), taken before or after yellow fever vaccination (not recorded which). The source is a female donor who received the yellow fever vaccine. Both conserved end residues are part of each CDR3. The D gene is left open where the match is weak. The size entry is marked missing in some rows and otherwise reads once, few, many or a size class.

D	size	V	J	DNA	CDR3
NA	NA	TRBV13	TRBJ1-6	TGTGCCATGGGGGACGGAAATTCACCCCTCCACTTT	CAMGDGNSPLHF
NA	NA	TRBV1	TRBJ2-1	TGCACCAGCAGCTTACATGGGGCCCGTAAACCATGGGGGCAGTTCTTC	CTSSLHGARKPWGQFF
TRBD1	few	TRBV11-1	TRBJ2-3	TGTGCCAGCAGCTTCGGACAGGGGTTAGATACGCAGTATTTT	CASSFGQGLDTQYF
TRBD1	NA	TRBV6-2/TRBV6-3	TRBJ1-1	TGTGCCAGCAGTTACGCCAGGGGGCGGGTGAACACTGAAGCTTTCTTT	CASSYARGRVNTEAFF
NA	NA	TRBV7-2	TRBJ1-2	TGTGCCAGCAGCATTGACAGGAACTATGGCTACACCTTC	CASSIDRNYGYTF
NA	NA	TRBV10-3	TRBJ1-3	TGTGCCATCGGACAGACCTCTGGAAACACCATATATTTT	CAIGQTSGNTIYF
NA	NA	TRBV4-1	TRBJ1-5	TGCGCCAGCAGCCCCCGGGACCGCAATCAGCCCCAGCATTTT	CASSPRDRNQPQHF
NA	NA	TRBV4-3	TRBJ2-7	TGCGCCAGCAGCCAAGGATTCGAGCAGTACTTC	CASSQGFEQYF
TRBD1	few	TRBV6-2/TRBV6-3	TRBJ2-1	TGTGCCAGCAGTTTTCGGACAGGGCCCCCGCCCTACAATGAGCAGTTCTTC	CASSFRTGPPPYNEQFF
TRBD2	NA	TRBV11-1	TRBJ2-1	TGTGCCAGCAGCTTAGAGGGACTAAGACGTCTTGGGGGTGAGCAGTTCTTC	CASSLEGLRRLGGEQFF
NA	NA	TRBV6-5	TRBJ2-7	TGTGCCAGCAGTTACGACCCTTACGAGCAGTACTTC	CASSYDPYEQYF
NA	NA	TRBV11-2	TRBJ2-5	TGTGCCAGCAGCGCCGGGACAACAAGCTTGGGGGAGACCCAGTACTTC	CASSAGTTSLGETQYF
NA	once	TRBV9	TRBJ2-5	TGTGCCAGCAGCGTAGGCCGGAATAAAGAGACCCAGTACTTC	CASSVGRNKETQYF
TRBD1	NA	TRBV4-1	TRBJ2-6	TGCGCCAGCAGCCGTACAGGGGCCGGGGCCAACGTCCTGACTTTC	CASSRTGAGANVLTF
NA	NA	TRBV18	TRBJ2-5	TGTGCCAGCTCAGTCGAGGCGGGCCTTGGGACCCAGTACTTC	CASSVEAGLGTQYF
NA	NA	TRBV11-3	TRBJ2-1	TGTGCCAGCAGCTCCCGAAATAGCGGCCCTAGCTACAATGAGCAGTTCTTC	CASSSRNSGPSYNEQFF
TRBD1	NA	TRBV9	TRBJ1-1	TGTGCCAGCAGCGTCGGACAGGTGAACACTGAAGCTTTCTTT	CASSVGQVNTEAFF
TRBD1	NA	TRBV14	TRBJ1-3	TGTGCCAGCAGCCCGGGACAGGGGGCTGGAAACACCATATATTTT	CASSPGQGAGNTIYF
TRBD1	NA	TRBV6-5	TRBJ1-5	TGTGCCAGCAGTTCTCATGGGACAGGGGATCAGCCCCAGCATTTT	CASSSHGTGDQPQHF
NA	NA	TRBV4-1	TRBJ1-1	TGCGCCAGCAGCCAATTCCAGAACACTGAAGCTTTCTTT	CASSQFQNTEAFF
NA	NA	TRBV10-1	TRBJ1-2	TGCGCCAGCAGTGAGGCCATCAACTATGGCTACACCTTC	CASSEAINYGYTF
NA	NA	TRBV29-1	TRBJ2-5	TGCAGCGTTCCCCCAGGGGGGCTAAACCAAGAGACCCAGTACTTC	CSVPPGGLNQETQYF
NA	NA	TRBV13	TRBJ2-1	TGTGCCAGTAGCGGAAAGCATTACAAGCAGTTCTTC	CASSGKHYKQFF
NA	NA	TRBV11-2	TRBJ2-4	TGTGCCAGCAGCCCCGGGTCCTCTCCAAACTTTATCGGGAACATTCAGTACTTC	CASSPGSSPNFIGNIQYF
TRBD1	hyperexpanded	TRBV4-3	TRBJ1-3	TGCGCCAGCAGCCAGGACAGGGTGCCTGGAAACACCATATATTTT	CASSQDRVPGNTIYF
NA	NA	TRBV4-1	TRBJ1-5	TGCGCCAGCAGCGCTCACCCACAGGGTGGCAATCAGCCCCAGCATTTT	CASSAHPQGGNQPQHF
NA	NA	TRBV6-4	TRBJ2-7	TGTGCCAGCACAGACTACGAGCAGTACTTC	CASTDYEQYF
NA	NA	TRBV24-1	TRBJ2-7	TGTGCCACCAGTGTGACTAGGAGCTCCTACGAGCAGTACTTC	CATSVTRSSYEQYF
NA	NA	TRBV4-1	TRBJ1-6	TGCGCCACCTCACCGGGACCCGGGATGGGTTCACCCCTCCACTTT	CATSPGPGMGSPLHF
TRBD1	NA	TRBV6-1	TRBJ2-1	TGTGCCAGCAGTCAAGACAGGGGAAATGAGCAGTTCTTC	CASSQDRGNEQFF
NA	NA	TRBV11-1	TRBJ2-7	TGTGCCAGCAGCCCCCCCGGCAGCTCCTACGAGCAGTACTTC	CASSPPGSSYEQYF
NA	NA	TRBV30	TRBJ1-6	TGTGCCTGGAGTGTAAACGTGGACAGCAATTCACCCCTCCACTTT	CAWSVNVDSNSPLHF
TRBD2	NA	TRBV4-1	TRBJ2-7	TGCGCCAGCAGTCACTCTAGCGGGAGTAAATACGAGCAGTACTTC	CASSHSSGSKYEQYF
NA	NA	TRBV4-1	TRBJ1-6	TGCGCCAGCAGCCAAATGGGGACCGGGACATTGTCACCCCTCCACTTT	CASSQMGTGTLSPLHF
NA	NA	TRBV15	TRBJ2-2	TGTGCCACCAGCAGAGATCCCCGTTTAGCGGAAAACACCGGGGAGCTGTTTTTT	CATSRDPRLAENTGELFF
TRBD1	few	TRBV6-1	TRBJ2-1	TGTGCCAGCAGTCTTGGACAGGCGAGGATAATGGATGAGCAGTTCTTC	CASSLGQARIMDEQFF
NA	few	TRBV23-1	TRBJ1-4	TGCGCCAGCAGTCAATCGGGGGGGGACGGTAATGAAAAACTGTTTTTT	CASSQSGGDGNEKLFF
TRBD2	once	TRBV4-1	TRBJ2-3	TGCGCCAGCAGCCAAATCAAGCGGGAGGGCGGCGCGCAGTATTTT	CASSQIKREGGAQYF
NA	once	TRBV7-6	TRBJ2-1	TGTGCCAGCAGCCCCGGCGGGTACAATGAGCAGTTCTTC	CASSPGGYNEQFF
TRBD2	NA	TRBV7-9	TRBJ2-5	TGTGCCAGCAGCTTTAAGCGGGGGGGCCGGGAGACCCAGTACTTC	CASSFKRGGRETQYF
NA	NA	TRBV25-1	TRBJ2-6	TGTGCCAGCAGTGACGGGCCCTCTGGGGCCAACGTCCTGACTTTC	CASSDGPSGANVLTF
TRBD1	NA	TRBV10-3	TRBJ2-1	TGTGCCATCAGGTACAGGGGGCGTAATGAGCAGTTCTTC	CAIRYRGRNEQFF
NA	NA	TRBV15	TRBJ2-1	TGTGCCACCAGCAGGCAAAGCGGCTCCCCGGAGGAGCAGTTCTTC	CATSRQSGSPEEQFF
NA	once	TRBV12-3/TRBV12-4	TRBJ2-5	TGTGCCAGCAGTTTTTCCTACCAGGGAAATTCGACCCAGTACTTC	CASSFSYQGNSTQYF
NA	NA	TRBV4-3	TRBJ2-1	TGCGCCAGCAGCCAAGATGGCGGTACCTACAATGAGCAGTTCTTC	CASSQDGGTYNEQFF
TRBD1	NA	TRBV7-6	TRBJ1-2	TGTGCCAGCAGCGGCGGGACAGGTACTGGCTACACCTTC	CASSGGTGTGYTF
NA	NA	TRBV4-1	TRBJ2-7	TGCGCCAGCAGCCAAACTCACGGGGACGAGCAGTACTTC	CASSQTHGDEQYF
NA	NA	TRBV20-1	TRBJ2-1	TGCAGTGCTAGAGATACCTACTCCTACAATGAGCAGTTCTTC	CSARDTYSYNEQFF
NA	NA	TRBV7-7	TRBJ2-1	TGTGCTAGCAGCGAACGCCTAGCACCGTACAATGAGCAGTTCTTC	CASSERLAPYNEQFF
NA	NA	TRBV15	TRBJ1-5	TGTGCCACCAGCAGAGATTTAGGGGGACAGCCCCAGCATTTT	CATSRDLGGQPQHF
NA	NA	TRBV6-2/TRBV6-3	TRBJ2-7	TGTGCCAGCATACGTCCCGGGCCAGCCTACGAGCAGTACTTC	CASIRPGPAYEQYF
NA	NA	TRBV30	TRBJ1-5	TGTGCCTGGAGGGAGGGGGGAGATCAGCCCCAGCATTTT	CAWREGGDQPQHF
NA	NA	TRBV7-2	TRBJ2-3	TGTGCCAGCAGCGGGCTAGACACAGATACGCAGTATTTT	CASSGLDTDTQYF
TRBD1	NA	TRBV4-3	TRBJ1-2	TGCGCCAGCAGCACAACAGGGGGCGCGGGCTATGGCTACACCTTC	CASSTTGGAGYGYTF